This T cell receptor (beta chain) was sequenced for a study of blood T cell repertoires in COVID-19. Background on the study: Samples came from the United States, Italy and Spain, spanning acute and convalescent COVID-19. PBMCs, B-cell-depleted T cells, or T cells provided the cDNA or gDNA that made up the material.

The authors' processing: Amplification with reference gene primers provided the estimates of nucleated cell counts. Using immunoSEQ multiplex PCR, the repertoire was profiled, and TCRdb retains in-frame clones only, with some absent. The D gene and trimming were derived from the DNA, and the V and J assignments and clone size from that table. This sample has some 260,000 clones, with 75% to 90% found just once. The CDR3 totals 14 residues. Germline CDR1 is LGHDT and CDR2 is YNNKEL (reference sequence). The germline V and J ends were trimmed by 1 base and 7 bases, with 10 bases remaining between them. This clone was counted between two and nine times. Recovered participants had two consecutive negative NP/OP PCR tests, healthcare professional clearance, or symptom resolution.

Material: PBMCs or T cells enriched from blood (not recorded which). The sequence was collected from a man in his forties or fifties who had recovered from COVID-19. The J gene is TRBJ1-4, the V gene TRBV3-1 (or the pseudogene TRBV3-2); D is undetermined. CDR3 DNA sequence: TGTGCCAGCAGCCAAGCCGAGGAAAGTGAAAAACTGTTTTTT. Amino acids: CASSQAEESEKLFF.